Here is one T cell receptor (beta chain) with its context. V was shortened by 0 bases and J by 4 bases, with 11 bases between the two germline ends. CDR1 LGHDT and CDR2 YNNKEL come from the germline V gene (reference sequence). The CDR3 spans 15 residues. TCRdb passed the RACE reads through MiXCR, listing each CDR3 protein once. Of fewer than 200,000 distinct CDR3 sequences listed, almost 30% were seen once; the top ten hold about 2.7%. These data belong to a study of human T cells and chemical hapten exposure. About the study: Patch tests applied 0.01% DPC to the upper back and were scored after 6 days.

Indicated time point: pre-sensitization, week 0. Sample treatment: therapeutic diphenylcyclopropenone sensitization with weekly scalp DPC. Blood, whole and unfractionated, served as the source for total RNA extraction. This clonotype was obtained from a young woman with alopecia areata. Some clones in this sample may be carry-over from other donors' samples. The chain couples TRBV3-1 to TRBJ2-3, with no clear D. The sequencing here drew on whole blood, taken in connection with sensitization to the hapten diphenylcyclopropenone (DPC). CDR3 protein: CASSQDRGPADTQYF. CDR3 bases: TGTGCCAGCAGCCAAGATCGCGGTCCAGCAGATACGCAGTATTTT.